This paragraph reports one T cell receptor (beta chain). Original analysis: Researchers report that nucleated cell counts were estimated from reference gene primer amplification. Assay: immunoSEQ multiplex PCR; the TCRdb copy retains only in-frame clones and omits some. That table is the source of V, J and clone size, and D and trimming were worked out from the DNA. This table has 60,000 to 65,000 clones, 70% to 80% appearing once. This sample was taken from a study of blood T cell repertoires in COVID-19. Across the whole study: COVID-19 samples collected from the United States, Italy and Spain covered acute and convalescent phases. T cells, B-cell-depleted T cells, or PBMCs provided the cDNA or gDNA that served as material.

Trimming took 6 bases from V and 3 from J, leaving 8 bases between them. CDR3 length equals 12 residues. The germline gives CDR1 KGHDR, CDR2 SFDVKD. This receptor was taken from a man between 60 and 75 years old with acute or convalescent COVID-19. V usage is TRBV24-1 and J usage is TRBJ2-7; no firm D call. The sequenced sample was peripheral blood. The CDR3 spells CATSQSDYEQYF. DNA of the CDR3: TGTGCCACCAGTCAGTCAGACTACGAGCAGTACTTC.